This T cell receptor (beta chain) was sequenced for a study of cytomegalovirus exposure and HLA in healthy donors. Study summary: Unique TCRs numbering around 85 million, obtained from HLA-typed donors, made up an early data release.

The study, taken as a whole, reports: In a later analysis, at a false discovery rate of 0.05, over 15,000 TCR beta sequences matched HLA alleles. Follow-up analysis found HLA locus-dependent TCR association rates, highest for DRB1 and lowest for HLA-C.

A remark on this clone: Its cognate antigen is unknown. One junction end does not reproduce the germline sequence, and a read error may be involved.

The PCR employed 60 Vbeta primers together with 13 Jbeta primers. Using immunoSEQ multiplex PCR, the repertoire was profiled, and TCRdb retains in-frame clones only, with some absent. In the table there are 60,000 to 90,000 clones, 55% to 80% of which are singletons. Germline V gene data show CDR1 as SSHAT and CDR2 as FNYEAQ (reference sequence). The CDR3 extends over 15 amino acids. The gene calls are TRBV7-7 and TRBJ1-3; the match to TRBD1 covers 9 bases. The sample was PBMCs. The receptor was derived from a middle-aged man in good health and CMV-seropositive. CDR3: CASSPGTGHGNTIYF. For the CDR3, the DNA is TGTGCTAGCAGTCCCGGGACAGGGCACGGAAACACCATATATTTT.